Sequencing of this T cell receptor (beta chain) was carried out in a study of prognosis after radiotherapy for stage I lung cancer. Background on the study: There were 7 or 8 patients whose tumors were squamous cell carcinoma and more than 10 whose tumors were adenocarcinoma. Findings and caveats of the study: Patients who developed distant metastases had lower Shannon entropy after stereotactic body radiation therapy.

With V trimmed by 6 bases and J by 1 base, 11 bases remained unmatched. The CDR3 is 16 residues long. Comments on this clonotype: Its antigen remains unknown. The conserved closing phenylalanine or tryptophan is absent in this CDR3, likely reflecting a read error.

Two-round multiplex PCR on genomic DNA was the method by which TCR beta CDR3 was amplified. It was primers specific to each TRBV and TRBJ gene that first-round PCR used. MiXCR, applied by TCRdb to the multiplex PCR reads, yields one record per CDR3 protein. The sample has 31,000 or so distinct CDR3 sequences, 35% to 45% seen once. The TCR comes from a donor at least 50 years old with non-small cell lung cancer. V usage is TRBV12-3 or TRBV12-4 and J usage is TRBJ2-7, with 8 bases identical to TRBD2. The source material was PBMCs, sampled before or after stereotactic body radiation therapy (not recorded which). The CDR3 loop reads CASRQTSGSRSYEQYL. The CDR3 nucleotides are TGTGCCAGCAGACAAACTAGCGGTAGTAGATCCTACGAGCAGTACCTC.